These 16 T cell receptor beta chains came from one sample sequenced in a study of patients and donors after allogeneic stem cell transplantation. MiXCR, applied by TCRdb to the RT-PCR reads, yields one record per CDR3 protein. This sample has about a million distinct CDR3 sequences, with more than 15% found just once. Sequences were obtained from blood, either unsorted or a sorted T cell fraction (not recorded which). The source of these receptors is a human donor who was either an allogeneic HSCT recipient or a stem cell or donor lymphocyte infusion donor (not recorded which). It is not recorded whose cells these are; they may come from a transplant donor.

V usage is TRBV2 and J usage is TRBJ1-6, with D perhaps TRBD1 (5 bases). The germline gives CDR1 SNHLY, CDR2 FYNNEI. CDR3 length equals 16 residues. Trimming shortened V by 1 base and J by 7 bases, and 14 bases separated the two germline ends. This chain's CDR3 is CASSEGTKGQNSPLHF. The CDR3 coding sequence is TGTGCCAGCAGTGAAGGGACAAAAGGCCAGAATTCACCCCTCCACTTT.

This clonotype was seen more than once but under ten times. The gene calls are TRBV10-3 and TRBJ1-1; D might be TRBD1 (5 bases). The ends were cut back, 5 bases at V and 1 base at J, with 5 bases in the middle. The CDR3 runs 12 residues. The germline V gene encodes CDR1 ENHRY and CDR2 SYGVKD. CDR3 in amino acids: CAISQGNTEAFF. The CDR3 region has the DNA TGTGCCATCAGTCAGGGGAACACTGAAGCTTTCTTT.

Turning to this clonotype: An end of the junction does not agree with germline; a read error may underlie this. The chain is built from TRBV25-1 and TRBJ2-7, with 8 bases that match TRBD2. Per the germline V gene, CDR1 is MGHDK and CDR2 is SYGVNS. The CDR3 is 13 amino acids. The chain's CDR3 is CATSSGISYEQYF. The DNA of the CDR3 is TGTGCCACCAGTAGCGGGATCTCCTACGAGCAGTACTTC.

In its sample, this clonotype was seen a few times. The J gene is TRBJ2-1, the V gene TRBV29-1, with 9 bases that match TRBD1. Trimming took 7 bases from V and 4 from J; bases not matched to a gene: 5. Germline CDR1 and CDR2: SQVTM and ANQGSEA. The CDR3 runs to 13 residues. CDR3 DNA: TGCAGCGGGACAGGGGTACTTTACAATGAGCAGTTCTTC. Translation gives CSGTGVLYNEQFF.

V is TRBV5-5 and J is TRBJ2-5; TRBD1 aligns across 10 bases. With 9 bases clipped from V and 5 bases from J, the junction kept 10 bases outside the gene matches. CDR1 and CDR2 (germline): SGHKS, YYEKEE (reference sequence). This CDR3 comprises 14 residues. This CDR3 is CATALGQGRETQYF. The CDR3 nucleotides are TGTGCCACCGCCCTGGGACAGGGGAGGGAGACCCAGTACTTC.

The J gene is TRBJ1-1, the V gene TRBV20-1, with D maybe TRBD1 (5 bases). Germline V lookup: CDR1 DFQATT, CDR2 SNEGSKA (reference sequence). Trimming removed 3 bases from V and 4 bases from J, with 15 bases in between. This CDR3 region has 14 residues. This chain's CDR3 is CSASGGVGGTEAFF. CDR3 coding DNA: TGCAGTGCTAGTGGAGGGGTCGGAGGCACTGAAGCTTTCTTT.

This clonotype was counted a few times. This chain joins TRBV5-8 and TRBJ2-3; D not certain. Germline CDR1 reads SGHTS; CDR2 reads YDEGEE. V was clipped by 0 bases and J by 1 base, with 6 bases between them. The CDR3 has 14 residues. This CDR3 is CASSLEDGTDTQYF. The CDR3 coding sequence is TGTGCCAGCAGCTTGGAGGATGGCACAGATACGCAGTATTTT.

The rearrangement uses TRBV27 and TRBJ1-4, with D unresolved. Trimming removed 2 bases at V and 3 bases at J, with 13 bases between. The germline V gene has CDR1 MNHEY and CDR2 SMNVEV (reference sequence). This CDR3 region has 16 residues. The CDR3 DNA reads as TGTGCCAGCAGTTTAAGGAGAGGTGTGTCTAATGAAAAACTGTTTTTT. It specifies CASSLRRGVSNEKLFF.

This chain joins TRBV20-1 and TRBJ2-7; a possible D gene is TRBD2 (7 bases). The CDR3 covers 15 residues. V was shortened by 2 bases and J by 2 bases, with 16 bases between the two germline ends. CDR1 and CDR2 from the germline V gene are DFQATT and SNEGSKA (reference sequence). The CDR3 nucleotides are TGCAGTGCTAGATTTGGTAGGGGGAGGGCCTACGAGCAGTACTTC. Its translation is CSARFGRGRAYEQYF.

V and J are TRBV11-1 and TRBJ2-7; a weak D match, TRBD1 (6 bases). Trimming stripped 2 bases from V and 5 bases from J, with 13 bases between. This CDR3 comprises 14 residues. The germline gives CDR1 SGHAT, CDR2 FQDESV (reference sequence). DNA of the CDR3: TGTGCCAGCAGCTTAAGCAGGGGATCGGACGAGCAGTACTTC. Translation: CASSLSRGSDEQYF. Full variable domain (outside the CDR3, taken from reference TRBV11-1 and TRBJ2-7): EAEVAQSPRYKITEKSQAVAFWCDPISGHATLYWYRQILGQGPELLVQFQDESVVDDSQLPKDRFSAERLKGVDSTLKIQPAELGDSAMYLCASSLSRGSDEQYFGPGTRLTVT.

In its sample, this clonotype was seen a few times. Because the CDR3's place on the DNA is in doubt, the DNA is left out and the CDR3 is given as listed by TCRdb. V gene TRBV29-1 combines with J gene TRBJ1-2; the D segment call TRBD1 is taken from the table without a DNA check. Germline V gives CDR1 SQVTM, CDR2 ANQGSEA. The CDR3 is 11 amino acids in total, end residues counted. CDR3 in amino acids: CSVEVGRGNTF.

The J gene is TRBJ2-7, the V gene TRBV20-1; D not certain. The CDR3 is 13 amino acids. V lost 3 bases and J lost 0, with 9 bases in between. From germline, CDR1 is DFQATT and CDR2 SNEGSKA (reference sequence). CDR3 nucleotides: TGCAGTGCTAGTCGCCCCCTCTCCTACGAGCAGTACTTC. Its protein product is CSASRPLSYEQYF.

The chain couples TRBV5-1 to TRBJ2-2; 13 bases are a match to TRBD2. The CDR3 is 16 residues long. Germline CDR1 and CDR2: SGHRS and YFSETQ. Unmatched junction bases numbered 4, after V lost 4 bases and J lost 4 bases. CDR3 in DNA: TGCGCCAGCAGCGGTACTAGCGGGAGGGCCACCGGGGAGCTGTTTTTT. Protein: CASSGTSGRATGELFF.

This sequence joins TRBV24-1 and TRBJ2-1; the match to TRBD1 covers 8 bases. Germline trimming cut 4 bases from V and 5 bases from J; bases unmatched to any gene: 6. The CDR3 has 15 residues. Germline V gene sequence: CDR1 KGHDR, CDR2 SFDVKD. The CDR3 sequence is CATSDPGQGDNEQFF. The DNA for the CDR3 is TGTGCCACCAGTGACCCCGGACAGGGAGACAATGAGCAGTTCTTC.

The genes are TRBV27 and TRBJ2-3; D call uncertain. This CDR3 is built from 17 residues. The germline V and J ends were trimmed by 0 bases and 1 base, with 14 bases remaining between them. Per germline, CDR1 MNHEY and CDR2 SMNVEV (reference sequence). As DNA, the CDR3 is TGTGCCAGCAGTTTATCGGTCGGGCTTATTGGCACAGATACGCAGTATTTT. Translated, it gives CASSLSVGLIGTDTQYF.

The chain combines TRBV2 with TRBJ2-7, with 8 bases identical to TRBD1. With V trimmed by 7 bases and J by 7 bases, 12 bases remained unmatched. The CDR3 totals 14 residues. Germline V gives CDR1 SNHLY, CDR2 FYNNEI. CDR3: CASIEGTGRGEQYF. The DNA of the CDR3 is TGTGCCAGCATCGAGGGGACAGGACGTGGGGAGCAGTACTTC.